This passage covers 16 T cell receptor beta chains from one sample sequenced in a study of blood T cell repertoires in COVID-19. Libraries were prepared by immunoSEQ multiplex PCR; TCRdb keeps only in-frame clonotypes and omits some of them. The repertoire holds around 310,000 clones, with under 90% as singletons. Sequenced input: PBMCs or T cells enriched from blood (not recorded which). All receptors derive from a woman aged 25-40 years who had recovered from COVID-19.

This sequence joins TRBV5-1 and TRBJ2-2; D ambiguous. Germline CDR1 is SGHRS and CDR2 is YFSETQ. CDR3 length equals 14 residues. With 8 bases removed from V and 2 bases from J, the gap between germline ends came to 13 bases. The CDR3 region is CASEWIANTGELFF. The CDR3 nucleotides read TGCGCCAGTGAATGGATAGCCAACACCGGGGAGCTGTTTTTT.

The chain employs TRBV5-1 and TRBJ1-2; 10 bases line up with TRBD1. The CDR3 totals 16 residues. Per the germline V gene, CDR1 is SGHRS and CDR2 is YFSETQ. V shed 7 bases and J 4 bases; nucleotides not matched to a gene: 13. The CDR3 sequence is CASSSGTGAGGYGYTF. DNA for the CDR3: TGCGCCAGCTCGTCCGGGACAGGGGCAGGCGGCTATGGCTACACCTTC.

The chain links TRBV11-3 to TRBJ2-5, with TRBD2 matching 8 bases. The junction had 12 bases not matched to a gene; V was cut back by 1 base and J by 2 bases. In germline, CDR1 is SGHNT, CDR2 YENEEA. The CDR3 extends over 18 amino acids. The CDR3 bases are TGTGCCAGCAGCTTAGGACCCCCTGGAGCGGGAGATCAAGAGACCCAGTACTTC. Encoded protein: CASSLGPPGAGDQETQYF.

This clone was counted a single time. The rearrangement links TRBV4-1 to TRBJ1-3, with D uncertain. V gave up 1 base and J gave up 0 bases, with 10 bases separating them. The CDR3 sequence is 16 residues long. The germline V gene has CDR1 MGHRA and CDR2 YSYEKL. The CDR3 sequence is CASSQGPARSGNTIYF. As DNA, the CDR3 is TGCGCCAGCAGCCAAGGGCCCGCTCGCTCTGGAAACACCATATATTTT.

The genes are TRBV3-1 (or the pseudogene TRBV3-2) and TRBJ1-2; weak D call: TRBD1 (6 bases). Germline V lookup: CDR1 LGHDT, CDR2 YNNKEL (reference sequence). Trimming shortened V by 0 bases and J by 8 bases, and 16 bases separated the two germline ends. The CDR3 consists of 15 residues. CDR3 sequence reads: CASSQDMAGARGYTF. The CDR3 nucleotides read TGTGCCAGCAGCCAAGACATGGCAGGGGCCCGAGGCTACACCTTC.

The rearrangement links TRBV7-2 to TRBJ2-5; maybe TRBD2 (6 bases). V was pared by 7 bases and J by 5 bases, with 23 bases between. The CDR3 length is 16 residues. Germline assignment: CDR1 SGHTA and CDR2 FQGNSA. This CDR3 is CASTKYRRALGETQYF. The CDR3 DNA is TGTGCCAGCACTAAATATCGGAGGGCCTTGGGGGAGACCCAGTACTTC.

The chain uses TRBV6-5 and TRBJ1-3; no firm D call. V lost 6 bases and J 2 bases, leaving 14 bases between the germline ends. Germline CDR1 is MNHEY and CDR2 is SVGAGI. This CDR3 comprises 15 residues. The CDR3 loop reads CASSLFPRPGNTIYF. CDR3 nucleotide sequence: TGTGCCAGCAGCCTCTTCCCGCGTCCTGGAAACACCATATATTTT.

V usage is TRBV18 and J usage is TRBJ1-4, with 7 positions matching TRBD1. Per germline, CDR1 KGHSH and CDR2 LQKENI. V trimming: 5 bases; J trimming: 4 bases; junction bases outside the gene matches: 7. The CDR3 has 15 residues. CDR3 nucleotide sequence: TGTGCCAGCTCAATTCCGGGACAGTATAATGAAAAACTGTTTTTT. This gives the protein CASSIPGQYNEKLFF.

The rearrangement joins TRBV3-1 (or the pseudogene TRBV3-2) to TRBJ1-6; D gene uncertain. This CDR3 is 13 amino acids long. The germline V gene encodes CDR1 LGHDT and CDR2 YNNKEL (reference sequence). V was trimmed by 4 bases and J by 6 bases, leaving 7 bases between them. The CDR3 region is CASSREPNSPLHF. In DNA, the CDR3 is TGTGCCAGCAGCCGGGAGCCTAATTCACCCCTCCACTTT.

V and J are TRBV30 and TRBJ1-3; a weak D match, TRBD1 (5 bases). CDR1 is GTSNPN, CDR2 SVGIG, per germline (reference sequence). V lost 1 base and J lost 9, with 34 bases in between. The CDR3 is 20 amino acids. CDR3 in DNA: TGTGCCTGGAGTGGAGTGGGGGAGCACACACCTCCAGAATTCGGGGGCACCATATATTTT. Translated: CAWSGVGEHTPPEFGGTIYF. The entire variable domain, with the rest obtained from reference TRBV30 and TRBJ1-3, is as follows: SQTIHQWPATLVQPVGSPLSLECTVEGTSNPNLYWYRQAAGRGLQLLFYSVGIGQISSEVPQNLSASRPQDRQFILSSKKLLLSDSGFYLCAWSGVGEHTPPEFGGTIYFGEGSWLTVV.

Concerning this clone itself: No conserved phenylalanine or tryptophan is present at the end of the CDR3, so a read error is the likely explanation. It is unclear where the CDR3 begins or ends on the DNA, so no DNA is shown, and the CDR3 is as TCRdb lists it. The chain is built from TRBV2 and TRBJ2-7; the table's D gene call, TRBD2, was not cross checked with the DNA. Germline loops: CDR1 SNHLY, CDR2 FYNNEI. The CDR3 spans 9 amino acids, including both terminal residues. The CDR3: CASSRLGRI.

J is TRBJ1-6 and V is TRBV6-5, with unresolved D. V was shortened by 8 bases and J by 0 bases, with 8 bases between the two germline ends. The V gene's germline CDR1 is MNHEY and CDR2 SVGAGI. The CDR3 is made up of 14 amino acids. The CDR3 sequence is CASLQLSYNSPLHF. CDR3 nucleotides: TGTGCCAGCTTACAGCTCTCCTATAATTCACCCCTCCACTTT.

This chain joins TRBV7-3 and TRBJ1-2; TRBD1 matches at 12 bases. The CDR3 loop spans 17 amino acids. The V and J ends lost 4 bases and 0 bases, in that order; junction bases with no gene match: 6. Germline values: CDR1 SGHTA, CDR2 FQGTGA. This CDR3 is CASSSWDRGLSNYGYTF. As DNA, the CDR3 is TGTGCCAGCAGCTCATGGGACAGGGGGCTTTCTAACTATGGCTACACCTTC.

The chain employs TRBV7-9 and TRBJ2-5, with 8 bases identical to TRBD2. Germline loops: CDR1 SEHNR, CDR2 FQNEAQ (reference sequence). V was clipped by 2 bases and J by 5 bases; unmatched bases: 13. The CDR3 contains 17 residues. This CDR3 reads CASSLNEAGAGEETQYF. CDR3 in DNA: TGTGCCAGCAGCTTAAATGAGGCGGGAGCGGGGGAGGAGACCCAGTACTTC.

This chain joins TRBV7-2 and TRBJ1-2; 9 positions agree with TRBD1. The CDR3 loop spans 17 amino acids. CDR1 and CDR2 from the germline V gene are SGHTA and FQGNSA. J was trimmed by 7 bases and V by 1 base; bases with no gene match: 13. As DNA, the CDR3 is TGTGCCAGCAGCTTAGTTGGCTTGCGGGGACAGGGTGTTGGCTACACCTTC. Translating gives CASSLVGLRGQGVGYTF.

The rearrangement uses TRBV28 and TRBJ2-3; D is possibly TRBD1 (7 bases). The CDR3 consists of 14 residues. Per the germline V gene, CDR1 is MDHEN and CDR2 is SYDVKM. With 6 bases removed from V and 7 bases from J, the gap between germline ends came to 17 bases. CDR3 bases: TGTGCCAGCAGGGGACAGACTAGGGGCTATACGCAGTATTTT. It specifies CASRGQTRGYTQYF.